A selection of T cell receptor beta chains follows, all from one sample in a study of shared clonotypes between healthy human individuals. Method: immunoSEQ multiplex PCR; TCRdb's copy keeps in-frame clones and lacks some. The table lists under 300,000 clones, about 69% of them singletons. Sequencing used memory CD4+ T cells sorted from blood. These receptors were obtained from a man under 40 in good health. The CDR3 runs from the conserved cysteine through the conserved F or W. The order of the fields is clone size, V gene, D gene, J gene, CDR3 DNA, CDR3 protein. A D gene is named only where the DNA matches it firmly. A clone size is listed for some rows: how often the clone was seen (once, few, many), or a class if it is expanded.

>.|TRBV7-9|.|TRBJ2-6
TGTGCCAGCAGCCGACAGGTGGACTCTGGGGCCAACGTCCTGACTTTC
CASSRQVDSGANVLTF
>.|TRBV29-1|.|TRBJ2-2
TGCAGCGTTAGAATAGGGAGCACCGGGGAGCTGTTTTTT
CSVRIGSTGELFF
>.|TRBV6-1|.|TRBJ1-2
TGTGCCAGCAGTGAACGGTACCGTATCTATGGCTACACCTTC
CASSERYRIYGYTF
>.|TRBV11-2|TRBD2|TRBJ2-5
TGTGCCAGCAGTGCTAGCGGCGGACAAGAGACCCAGTACTTC
CASSASGGQETQYF
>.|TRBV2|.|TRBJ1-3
TGTGCCAGCAGGGACACAGGGATTGGAAACACCATATATTTT
CASRDTGIGNTIYF
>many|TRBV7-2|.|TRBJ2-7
TGTGCCAGCAGCCGAGCCGCTGACTACGAGCAGTACTTC
CASSRAADYEQYF
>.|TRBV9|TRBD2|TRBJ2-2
TGTGCCAGCTCAGTATCGTCTAGCGGGAACACCGGGGAGCTGTTTTTT
CASSVSSSGNTGELFF
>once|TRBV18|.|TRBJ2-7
TGTGCCAGCTCACCTCCGGGGACACCCCAGGGGGAGCAGTACTTC
CASSPPGTPQGEQYF
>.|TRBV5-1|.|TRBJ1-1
TGCGCCAGCAGCTTGGAGGGTGTGAACACTGAAGCTTTCTTT
CASSLEGVNTEAFF
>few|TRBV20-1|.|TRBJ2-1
TGCAGTGCTATAGGCGGGCAGCAACAGTTCTTC
CSAIGGQQQFF
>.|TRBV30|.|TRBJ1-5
TGTGCCTGGAGTGTTGTGAGGGGTAGTCAGCCCCAGCATTTT
CAWSVVRGSQPQHF
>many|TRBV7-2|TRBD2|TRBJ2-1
TGTGCCAGCAGCTTAGCTAGCGGGAGGGGGGATGAGCAGTTCTTC
CASSLASGRGDEQFF
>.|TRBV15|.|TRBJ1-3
TGTGCCACCAGCAGAGAGGAACTGCCTGGAAACACCATATATTTT
CATSREELPGNTIYF
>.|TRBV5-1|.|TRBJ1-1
TGCGCCAGCAGCCCGGACGGCCCACGGGGTTTCTTT
CASSPDGPRGFF
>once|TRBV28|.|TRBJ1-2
TGTGCCAGCAGTTTATCGGGGGGCTCGCGTTATGACTATGGCTACACCTTC
CASSLSGGSRYDYGYTF
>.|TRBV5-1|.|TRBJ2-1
TGCGCCAGCAGCTCCGTGACTCCGACCTACAATGAGCAGTTCTTC
CASSSVTPTYNEQFF
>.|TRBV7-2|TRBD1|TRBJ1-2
TGTGCCAGCAGCTTAGGCGCGGGGACAGGGACCGACGGCTACACCTTC
CASSLGAGTGTDGYTF
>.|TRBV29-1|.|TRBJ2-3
TGCAGCGTTGAAGAGGCAGTTACGCAGTATTTT
CSVEEAVTQYF
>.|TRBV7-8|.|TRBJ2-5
TGTGCCAGCAGCAATACAGGGAATCCAGAGACCCAGTACTTC
CASSNTGNPETQYF
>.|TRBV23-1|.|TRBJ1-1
TGCGCCAGCAGTCATTATCGCCACACTGAAGCTTTCTTT
CASSHYRHTEAFF
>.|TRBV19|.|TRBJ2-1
TGTGCCAGTAGTACAAGGGAAGACAGGTCCGGGAAGCAGTTCTTC
CASSTREDRSGKQFF
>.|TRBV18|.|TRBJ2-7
TGTGCCAGCTCACCAAAGTTCCGCCACGGTTTCTACGAGCAGTACTTC
CASSPKFRHGFYEQYF
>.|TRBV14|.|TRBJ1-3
TGTGCCAGCAGCCAACATTCACGAAACACCATATATTTT
CASSQHSRNTIYF
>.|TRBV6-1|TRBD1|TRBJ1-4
TGTGCCAGCAGTGAAAGGGGGCAGGTTGAAAAACTGTTTTTT
CASSERGQVEKLFF
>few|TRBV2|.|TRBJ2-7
TGTGCCAGCAGTGTAGCTGTTTCCTACGAGCAGTACTTC
CASSVAVSYEQYF
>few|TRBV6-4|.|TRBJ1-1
TGTGCCAGCAGTGAGGGAGCGAACACTGAAGCTTTCTTT
CASSEGANTEAFF
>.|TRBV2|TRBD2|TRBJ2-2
TGTGCCAGCAGCCTAGCGGGGAACACCGGGGAGCTGTTTTTT
CASSLAGNTGELFF
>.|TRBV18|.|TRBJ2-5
TGTGCCAGCTCACCAGAGGACCTGGTGGAGACCCAGTACTTC
CASSPEDLVETQYF
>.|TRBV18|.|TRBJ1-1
TGTGCCAGCTCCGACCATGTACAGGGAACTGAAGCTTTCTTT
CASSDHVQGTEAFF
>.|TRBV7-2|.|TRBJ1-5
TGTGCCAGCAGCCGAGGGGCAGGAGGGCGTCAGCCCCAGCATTTT
CASSRGAGGRQPQHF
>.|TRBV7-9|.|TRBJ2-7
TGTGCCAGCAGCTTATCCGGACGGACGGGTGTCTACGAGCAGTACTTC
CASSLSGRTGVYEQYF
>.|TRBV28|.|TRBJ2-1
TGTGCCAGCAGTTTTCCCCGCAACCACCAGGGGAACCCGAGCTCCTACAATGAGCAGTTCTTC
CASSFPRNHQGNPSSYNEQFF
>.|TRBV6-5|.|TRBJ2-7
TGTGCCAGCAGTAACACAGGGTTTCCCTACGAGCAGTACTTC
CASSNTGFPYEQYF
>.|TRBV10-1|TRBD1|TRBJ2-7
TGCGCCAGCAGTAGGGCAGGGGGCTACGAGCAGTACTTC
CASSRAGGYEQYF
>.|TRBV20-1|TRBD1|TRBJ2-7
TGCAGCGCGGACAGGACCTACGAGCAGTACTTC
CSADRTYEQYF
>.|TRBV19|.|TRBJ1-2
TGTGCCAGTAGTGCTGGTTTTAACTATGGCTACACCTTC
CASSAGFNYGYTF
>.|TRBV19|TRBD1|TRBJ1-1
TGTGCCAGTAGTATCAGGGGGTCTGAAGCTTTCTTT
CASSIRGSEAFF
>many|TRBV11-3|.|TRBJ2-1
TGTGCCAGCAGCTTAGGCAATGAGCAGTTCTTC
CASSLGNEQFF
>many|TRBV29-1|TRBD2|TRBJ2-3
TGCAGCGTTGAAGTAAGACTAGCGGGCCACACAGATACGCAGTATTTT
CSVEVRLAGHTDTQYF
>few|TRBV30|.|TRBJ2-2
TGTGCCTGGAGCGAAGGGGGGAAGAACACCGGGGAGCTGTTTTTT
CAWSEGGKNTGELFF
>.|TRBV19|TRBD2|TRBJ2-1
TGTGCCAGTAGTCAAGGGACTAGCCTGACCCGAGGGAATGAGCAGTTCTTC
CASSQGTSLTRGNEQFF
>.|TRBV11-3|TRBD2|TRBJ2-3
TGTGCCAGCAGCCCCGGCCAAGCGGGAGGGGCAGATACGCAGTATTTT
CASSPGQAGGADTQYF
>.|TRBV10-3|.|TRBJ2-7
TGTGCCATCAGTGACCCGGGCCTCGGGTCCTACGAGCAGTACTTC
CAISDPGLGSYEQYF
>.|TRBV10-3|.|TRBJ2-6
TGTGCCATCACAGGAAACTCTGGGGCCAACGTCCTGACTTTC
CAITGNSGANVLTF
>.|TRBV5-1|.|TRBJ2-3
TGCGCCAGCAGCCCCAGGGGGGTATCCATAGATACGCAGTATTTT
CASSPRGVSIDTQYF
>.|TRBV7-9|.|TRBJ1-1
TGTGCCAGCAGCAACCTGGGGGCAGGCACTGAAGCTTTCTTT
CASSNLGAGTEAFF
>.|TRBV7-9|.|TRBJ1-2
TGTGCCAGCAGCCCTAGCTTAGGGGCAGCTAACTATGGCTACACCTTC
CASSPSLGAANYGYTF
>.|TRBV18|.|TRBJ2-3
TGTGCCAGCTCACCGGTATATAGCACAGATACGCAGTATTTT
CASSPVYSTDTQYF
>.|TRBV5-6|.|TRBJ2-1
TGTGCCAGCAGCTTGCTAGCTGGGTTTCACAATGAGCAGTTCTTC
CASSLLAGFHNEQFF
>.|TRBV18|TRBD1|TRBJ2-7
TGTGCCAGCTCCCCCATTCGGGGACAGGTTGACTACGAGCAGTACTTC
CASSPIRGQVDYEQYF
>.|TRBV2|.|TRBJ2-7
TGTGCCAGCAGAAACGTCCGGTACGAGCAGTACTTC
CASRNVRYEQYF
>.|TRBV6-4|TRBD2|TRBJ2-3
TGTGCCAGCAGTGATGTAGCGGGGCAGGGGAGCGGTACGCAGTATTTT
CASSDVAGQGSGTQYF
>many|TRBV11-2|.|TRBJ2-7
TGTGCCAGCAGCGGAGATGGCAGGAGGTCCTACGAGCAGTACTTC
CASSGDGRRSYEQYF
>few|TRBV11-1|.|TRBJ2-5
TGTGCCAGCAGCTTACAGGGACAAGAGACCCAGTACTTC
CASSLQGQETQYF
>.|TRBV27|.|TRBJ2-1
TGTGCCAGCAGTTTAGCCCTGACCGGGAATGAGCAGTTCTTC
CASSLALTGNEQFF